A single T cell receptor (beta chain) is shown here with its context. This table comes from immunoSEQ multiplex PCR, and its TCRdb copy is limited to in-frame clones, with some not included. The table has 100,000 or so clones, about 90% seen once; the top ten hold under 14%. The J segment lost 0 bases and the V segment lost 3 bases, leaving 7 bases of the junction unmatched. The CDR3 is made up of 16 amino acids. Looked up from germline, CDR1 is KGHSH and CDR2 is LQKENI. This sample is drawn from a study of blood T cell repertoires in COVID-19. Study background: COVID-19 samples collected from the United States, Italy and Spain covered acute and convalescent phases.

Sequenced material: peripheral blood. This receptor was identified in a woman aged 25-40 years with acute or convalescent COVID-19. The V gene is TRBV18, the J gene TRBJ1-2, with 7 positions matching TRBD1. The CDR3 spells CASSPPGTATNYGYTF. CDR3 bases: TGTGCCAGCTCACCCCCCGGGACAGCAACTAACTATGGCTACACCTTC.